This T cell receptor beta chain was observed in a study of blood T cell repertoires in COVID-19. Study summary: The study drew acute and convalescent COVID-19 samples from the United States, Italy and Spain. PBMCs, B-cell-depleted T cells, or T cells provided the cDNA or gDNA that made up the material.

In the original workflow: Scientists estimated how many nucleated cells there were by amplifying reference gene primers. Here immunoSEQ multiplex PCR was the method, and the copy in TCRdb shows in-frame clones only, minus some. The V and J calls and clone size are taken from that table; D and trimming were inferred from the DNA. The data show some 120,000 clones, around 88% seen once. Material for sequencing was peripheral blood. The sequence was collected from a woman between 50 and 59 years old who had recovered from COVID-19.

CDR3 in DNA: TGTGCCAGCTGGACAGGGGGTGAGGGCAATCAGCCCCAGCATTTT. It encodes CASWTGGEGNQPQHF. The chain couples TRBV6-7 to TRBJ1-5, with 10 bases that match TRBD1. TRBV6-7 qualifies as an ORF whose function is uncertain. Trimming took 8 bases from V and 2 from J; bases not matched to a gene: 6. This CDR3 is built from 15 residues.